A single sample is the source of the 21 T cell receptor beta chains below, sequenced in a study of lymphopenia after photon versus proton radiotherapy. Sequenced by immunoSEQ multiplex PCR; TCRdb stores in-frame clones only, minus some. The repertoire holds about 39,000 clones, with 92% as singletons. The sequencing here drew on peripheral blood, taken from a patient treated with photon-based radiotherapy. These receptors were collected from a man aged 60-69 years with cholangiocarcinoma.

The V gene is TRBV11-2, the J gene TRBJ2-1, with 11 positions matching TRBD2. Germline CDR1 SGHAT, CDR2 FQNNGV. This CDR3 spans 15 amino acids. V lost 6 bases and J lost 5; bases outside the gene matches: 6. Written as DNA, the CDR3 is TGTGCCAGCAGTCCAGGGGGACTAGCGGACAATGAGCAGTTCTTC. Protein sequence: CASSPGGLADNEQFF.

This chain joins TRBV19 and TRBJ2-2; D is perhaps TRBD1 (6 bases). V shed 4 bases and J shed 7 bases, with 16 bases lying between them. This CDR3 has 15 amino acids. Germline-derived CDR1 and CDR2 are LNHDA and SQIVND (reference sequence). CDR3 residues: CASSTEQGEGGELFF. The CDR3 DNA follows: TGTGCCAGTAGTACCGAACAGGGAGAAGGCGGGGAGCTGTTTTTT.

The chain is built from TRBV11-2 and TRBJ2-3; D may be TRBD1 or TRBD2 (6 bases each). The CDR3 loop spans 16 amino acids. Trimming removed 4 bases from V and 0 bases from J, with 14 bases in between. Germline V gene data show CDR1 as SGHAT and CDR2 as FQNNGV. In DNA form, the CDR3 reads TGTGCCAGCAGCTCCCCCCGGGGGCCTAGCACAGATACGCAGTATTTT. Protein: CASSSPRGPSTDTQYF.

The chain carries TRBV19 and TRBJ2-7, with 8 bases fitting TRBD1. From germline, CDR1 is LNHDA and CDR2 SQIVND (reference sequence). CDR3 length: 13 amino acids. V lost 3 bases, J lost 6 bases, and 4 bases stayed unmatched. Written as DNA, the CDR3 is TGTGCCAGTAGTATGACAGGGGCAGCCGAGCAGTACTTC. It codes for CASSMTGAAEQYF.

This chain joins TRBV5-1 and TRBJ2-7, with a tentative D call TRBD2 (5 bases). The CDR3 loop spans 12 amino acids. The germline CDR1 and CDR2 sequences are SGHRS and YFSETQ. The V and J ends lost 4 bases and 6 bases respectively, with 11 bases between them. CDR3 amino acids: CASSAEVGEQYF. For the CDR3, the DNA is TGCGCCAGCAGCGCGGAGGTTGGCGAGCAGTACTTC.

The chain links TRBV5-6 to TRBJ2-7; 9 bases agree with TRBD1. Trimming took 2 bases from V and 4 from J; bases not matched to a gene: 7. This CDR3 is built from 15 residues. From germline, CDR1 is SGHDT and CDR2 YYEEEE. The CDR3 DNA reads as TGTGCCAGCAGCTTTTCGGGGACAGGGCTTTACGAGCAGTACTTC. This translates into CASSFSGTGLYEQYF.

V is TRBV11-3 and J is TRBJ2-5, with 8 bases matching TRBD2. Looked up from germline, CDR1 is SGHNT and CDR2 is YENEEA. This CDR3 is built from 14 residues. V lost 5 bases, J lost 0 bases, and 2 bases stayed unmatched. The CDR3 DNA reads TGTGCCAGCAGCCCGGGGGGGTACCAAGAGACCCAGTACTTC. Translated: CASSPGGYQETQYF.

This clone has just one count. The chain uses TRBV4-3 and TRBJ2-5; D ambiguous. Trimming took off 1 base at V and 1 base at J, with 10 bases between the two ends. The CDR3 contains 15 residues. Germline V gene sequence: CDR1 LGHNA, CDR2 YSLEER. The CDR3 is CASSQGDATQETQYF. CDR3 nucleotide sequence: TGCGCCAGCAGCCAAGGAGACGCCACCCAAGAGACCCAGTACTTC.

The chain couples TRBV28 to TRBJ2-3; a possible D gene is TRBD1 (6 bases). V was shortened by 3 bases and J by 0 bases, with 7 bases between the two germline ends. The germline V gene encodes CDR1 MDHEN and CDR2 SYDVKM. This CDR3 has 14 amino acids. The CDR3 coding sequence is TGTGCCAGCAGTTTTCAGGGGAGCACAGATACGCAGTATTTT. Translated, it gives CASSFQGSTDTQYF. Based on the CDR3 plus reference TRBV28 and TRBJ2-3, the full variable domain is DVKVTQSSRYLVKRTGEKVFLECVQDMDHENMFWYRQDPGLGLRLIYFSYDVKMKEKGDIPEGYSVSREKKERFSLILESASTNQTSMYLCASSFQGSTDTQYFGPGTRLTVL.

The J gene is TRBJ2-7, the V gene TRBV6-5, with D tentatively TRBD2 (6 bases). The CDR3 extends over 13 amino acids. CDR1 is MNHEY and CDR2 is SVGAGI in the germline V gene. Trimming took 6 bases from V and 6 from J, leaving 15 bases between them. CDR3 coding DNA: TGTGCCAGCAGGTATCTAGCGACGGGCGAGCAGTACTTC. Residues: CASRYLATGEQYF.

V gene TRBV28 combines with J gene TRBJ1-1; TRBD1 might be the D (5 bases). Between the trimmed V and J ends, which lost 7 bases and 1 base, there was a span of 31 bases. CDR3 length: 20 amino acids. Germline V gene sequence: CDR1 MDHEN, CDR2 SYDVKM. Here the CDR3 reads CASTVWSLRAVQGENTEAFF. Written as DNA, the CDR3 is TGTGCCAGCACCGTATGGTCCTTAAGGGCTGTCCAGGGCGAGAACACTGAAGCTTTCTTT.

The chain joins TRBV27 to TRBJ1-4; 7 nucleotides agree with TRBD1. CDR1 is MNHEY and CDR2 is SMNVEV in the germline V gene (reference sequence). The CDR3 runs to 13 residues. The V gene end was trimmed by 7 bases and the J gene end by 7 bases; junction bases not matched to a gene: 6. The CDR3: CASTDRASEKLFF. In DNA form, the CDR3 reads TGTGCCAGCACCGACAGGGCGAGTGAAAAACTGTTTTTT.

The chain carries TRBV6-6 and TRBJ2-3; a possible D gene is TRBD2 (5 bases). Germline CDR1 reads MNHNY; CDR2 reads SVGAGI (reference sequence). With 1 base removed from V and 5 bases from J, the gap between germline ends came to 13 bases. CDR3 length: 15 amino acids. The CDR3 nucleotides are TGTGCCAGCAGTTACTTTGAAGCTGGAGGAGATACGCAGTATTTT. Protein: CASSYFEAGGDTQYF.

The chain employs TRBV5-4 and TRBJ2-3; 8 bases match TRBD2. The CDR3 runs 16 residues. Germline V gene lookup returns CDR1 SGHNT and CDR2 YYREEE (reference sequence). Trimming took 0 bases from V and 1 from J; bases not matched to a gene: 4. This CDR3 reads CASSLVGRGGTDTQYF. As DNA, the CDR3 is TGTGCCAGCAGCTTGGTGGGGCGGGGGGGCACAGATACGCAGTATTTT.

This clone was observed a single time. The rearrangement uses TRBV6-5 and TRBJ1-1, with D unresolved. The CDR3 runs 15 residues. Germline loops: CDR1 MNHEY, CDR2 SVGAGI. Trimming took 2 bases from V and 5 from J, leaving 15 bases between them. The CDR3: CASSYIGRAGTEAFF. DNA for the CDR3: TGTGCCAGCAGTTACATCGGTCGCGCGGGGACTGAAGCTTTCTTT.

This chain links TRBV9 with TRBJ2-3; D could derive from TRBD1 or TRBD2 (7 bases each). Germline CDR1 is SGDLS and CDR2 is YYNGEE. The length of the CDR3 is 17 residues. Trimming took 4 bases from V and 0 from J, leaving 18 bases between them. For the CDR3, the DNA is TGTGCCAGCAGCCCAGGGGGGGACGGAAGAAGCACAGATACGCAGTATTTT. This codes for CASSPGGDGRSTDTQYF.

This clone was detected only once. The chain links TRBV5-4 to TRBJ2-1; D assignment may be TRBD1 or TRBD2 (5 bases each). The V end was cut by 5 bases, the J end by 0 bases, with 15 bases between. This CDR3 region has 16 residues. The germline V gene has CDR1 SGHNT and CDR2 YYREEE (reference sequence). The CDR3 nucleotides are TGTGCCAGCAGACTTGACCGGGACCTCTCCTACAATGAGCAGTTCTTC. Amino acids: CASRLDRDLSYNEQFF. The whole variable domain, filled in from reference TRBV5-4 and TRBJ2-1, reads ETGVTQSPTHLIKTRGQQVTLRCSSQSGHNTVSWYQQALGQGPQFIFQYYREEENGRGNFPPRFSGLQFPNYSSELNVNALELDDSALYLCASRLDRDLSYNEQFFGPGTRLTVL.

This chain's CDR3 is CASSEARVPYEQYF. CDR3 coding DNA: TGTGCCAGCAGTGAAGCACGGGTCCCGTACGAGCAGTACTTC. The genes are TRBV2 and TRBJ2-5; no reliable D call. The DNA end favors TRBJ2-7, so the J call may be wrong. Germline V gives CDR1 SNHLY, CDR2 FYNNEI. The length of the CDR3 is 14 residues.

The chain recombines TRBV18 with TRBJ2-2; D ambiguous. V dropped 3 bases and J dropped 3 bases, with 8 bases sitting between them. The germline V gene has CDR1 KGHSH and CDR2 LQKENI. This CDR3 region has 14 residues. The CDR3 nucleotides are TGTGCCAGCTCACCCGGCGGCGACACCGGGGAGCTGTTTTTT. Translation gives CASSPGGDTGELFF.

The chain employs TRBV11-2 and TRBJ2-7; D unclear. The CDR3 spans 13 residues. V was clipped by 5 bases and J by 6 bases, with 14 bases between them. Germline loops: CDR1 SGHAT, CDR2 FQNNGV. In nucleotides, the CDR3 is TGTGCCAGCAGCCCATTAATAAGTGGCGAGCAGTACTTC. The encoded protein is CASSPLISGEQYF.

The genes are TRBV2 and TRBJ2-7; TRBD1 aligns across 7 bases. This CDR3 is 15 amino acids long. V shed 5 bases and J 0 bases; nucleotides not matched to a gene: 7. Per germline, CDR1 SNHLY and CDR2 FYNNEI. This CDR3 is CASSPQGVSSYEQYF. The CDR3 DNA reads TGTGCCAGCAGTCCCCAGGGGGTGAGCTCCTACGAGCAGTACTTC.